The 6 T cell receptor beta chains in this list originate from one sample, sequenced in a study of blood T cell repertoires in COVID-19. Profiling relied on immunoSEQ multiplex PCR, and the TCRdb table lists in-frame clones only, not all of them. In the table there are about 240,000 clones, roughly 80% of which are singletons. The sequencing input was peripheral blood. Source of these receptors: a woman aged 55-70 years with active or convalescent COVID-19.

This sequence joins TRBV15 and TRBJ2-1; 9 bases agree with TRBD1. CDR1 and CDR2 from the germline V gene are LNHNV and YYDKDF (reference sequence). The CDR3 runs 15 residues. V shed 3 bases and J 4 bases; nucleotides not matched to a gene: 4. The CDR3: CATSSDRGEYNEQFF. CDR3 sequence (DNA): TGTGCCACCAGCAGTGACAGGGGGGAATACAATGAGCAGTTCTTC. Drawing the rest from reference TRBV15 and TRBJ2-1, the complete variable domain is DAMVIQNPRYQVTQFGKPVTLSCSQTLNHNVMYWYQQKSSQAPKLLFHYYDKDFNNEADTPDNFQSRRPNTSFCFLDIRSPGLGDTAMYLCATSSDRGEYNEQFFGPGTRLTVL.

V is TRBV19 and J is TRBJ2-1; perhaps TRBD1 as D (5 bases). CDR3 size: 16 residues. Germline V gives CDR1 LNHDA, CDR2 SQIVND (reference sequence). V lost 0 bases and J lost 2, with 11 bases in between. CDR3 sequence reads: CASSIDGTGPYNEQFF. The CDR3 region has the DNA TGTGCCAGTAGTATAGATGGCACAGGTCCCTACAATGAGCAGTTCTTC.

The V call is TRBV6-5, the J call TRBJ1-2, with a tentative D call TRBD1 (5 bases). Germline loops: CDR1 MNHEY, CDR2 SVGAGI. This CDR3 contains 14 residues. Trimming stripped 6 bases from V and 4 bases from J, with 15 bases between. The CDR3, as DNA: TGTGCCAGCAGGGCCGCCAGGGCTGGCTATGGCTACACCTTC. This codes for CASRAARAGYGYTF.

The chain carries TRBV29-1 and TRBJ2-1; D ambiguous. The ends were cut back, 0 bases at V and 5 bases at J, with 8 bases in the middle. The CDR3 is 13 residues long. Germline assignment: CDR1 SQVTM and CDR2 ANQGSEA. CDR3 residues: CSVEDPIHNEQFF. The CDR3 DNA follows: TGCAGCGTTGAAGATCCCATCCACAATGAGCAGTTCTTC.

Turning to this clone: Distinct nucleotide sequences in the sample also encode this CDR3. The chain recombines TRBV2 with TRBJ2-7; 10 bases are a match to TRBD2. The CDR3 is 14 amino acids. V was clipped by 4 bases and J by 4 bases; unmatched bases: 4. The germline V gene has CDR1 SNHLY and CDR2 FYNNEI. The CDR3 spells CASSGLAGAYEQYF. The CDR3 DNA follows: TGTGCCAGCAGTGGGCTAGCGGGAGCATACGAGCAGTACTTC.

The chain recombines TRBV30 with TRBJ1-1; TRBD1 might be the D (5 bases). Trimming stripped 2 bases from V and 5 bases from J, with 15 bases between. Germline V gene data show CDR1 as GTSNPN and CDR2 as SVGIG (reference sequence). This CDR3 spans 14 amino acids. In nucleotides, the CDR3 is TGTGCCTGGAGTCTGGGGCAGGGTCGGACTGAAGCTTTCTTT. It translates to CAWSLGQGRTEAFF.